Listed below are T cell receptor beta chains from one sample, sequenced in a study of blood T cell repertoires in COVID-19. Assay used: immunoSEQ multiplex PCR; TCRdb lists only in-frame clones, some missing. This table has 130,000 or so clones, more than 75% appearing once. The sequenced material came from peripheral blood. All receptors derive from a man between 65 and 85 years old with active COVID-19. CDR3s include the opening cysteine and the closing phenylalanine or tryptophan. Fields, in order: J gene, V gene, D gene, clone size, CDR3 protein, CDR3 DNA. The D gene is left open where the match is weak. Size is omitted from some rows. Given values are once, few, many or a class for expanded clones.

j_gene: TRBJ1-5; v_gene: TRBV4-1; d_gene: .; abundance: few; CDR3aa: CASSQGGGQPQHF; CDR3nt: TGCGCCAGCAGCCAAGGAGGGGGTCAGCCCCAGCATTTT
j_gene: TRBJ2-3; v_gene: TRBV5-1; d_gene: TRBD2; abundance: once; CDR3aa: CASRIAGGPVDTQYF; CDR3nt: TGCGCCAGCAGAATCGCGGGAGGGCCGGTAGATACGCAGTATTTT
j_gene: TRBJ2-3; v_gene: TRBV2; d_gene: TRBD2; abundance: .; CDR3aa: CASSGTSSSGTQYF; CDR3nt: TGTGCCAGCAGTGGGACTAGCAGCTCGGGTACGCAGTATTTT
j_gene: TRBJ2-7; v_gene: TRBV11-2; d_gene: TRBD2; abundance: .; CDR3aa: CASSSPNSSSGRGTYEQYF; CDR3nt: TGTGCCAGCAGCTCCCCAAATTCATCCAGCGGGAGAGGGACCTACGAGCAGTACTTC
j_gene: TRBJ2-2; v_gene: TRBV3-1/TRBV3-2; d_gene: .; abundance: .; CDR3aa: CASSQAQGAGELFF; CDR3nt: TGTGCCAGCAGCCAAGCACAAGGGGCCGGGGAGCTGTTTTTT
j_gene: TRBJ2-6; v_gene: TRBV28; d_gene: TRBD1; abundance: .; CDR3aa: CASNRGGGGANVLTF; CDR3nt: TGTGCCAGCAACAGAGGGGGCGGTGGGGCCAACGTCCTGACTTTC
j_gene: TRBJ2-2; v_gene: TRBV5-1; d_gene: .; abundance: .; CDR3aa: CASATARFTGELFF; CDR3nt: TGCGCCAGCGCCACTGCCCGGTTCACCGGGGAGCTGTTTTTT
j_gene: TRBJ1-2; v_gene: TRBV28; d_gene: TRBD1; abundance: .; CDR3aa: CASSSQTGGSFLYGYTF; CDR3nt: TGTGCCAGCAGTTCGCAGACAGGGGGAAGTTTCCTCTATGGCTACACCTTC
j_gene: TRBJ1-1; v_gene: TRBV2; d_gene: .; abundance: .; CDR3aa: CASPAAREGTEAFF; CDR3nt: TGTGCCAGCCCCGCGGCCAGGGAAGGAACTGAAGCTTTCTTT
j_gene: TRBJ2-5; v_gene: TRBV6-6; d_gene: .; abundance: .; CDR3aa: CASLRRETQYF; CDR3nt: TGTGCCAGCTTACGGAGAGAGACCCAGTACTTC
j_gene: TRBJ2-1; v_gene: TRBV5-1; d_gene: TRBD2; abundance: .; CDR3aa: CASSFPGLAGVYNEQFF; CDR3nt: TGCGCCAGCAGCTTTCCGGGACTAGCGGGGGTCTACAATGAGCAGTTCTTC
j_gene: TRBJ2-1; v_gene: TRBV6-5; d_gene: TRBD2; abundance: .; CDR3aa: CASSRLAGFNEQFF; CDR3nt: TGTGCCAGCAGTAGACTAGCGGGTTTCAATGAGCAGTTCTTC
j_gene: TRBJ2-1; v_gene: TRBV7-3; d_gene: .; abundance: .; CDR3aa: CASSLTRGQLNEQFF; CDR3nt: TGTGCCAGCAGCTTAACTCGGGGACAATTGAATGAGCAGTTCTTC
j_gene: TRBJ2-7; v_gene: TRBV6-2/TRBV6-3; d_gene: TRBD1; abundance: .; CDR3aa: CASSYLTGAEQYF; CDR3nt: TGTGCCAGCAGTTACCTAACAGGGGCCGAGCAGTACTTC
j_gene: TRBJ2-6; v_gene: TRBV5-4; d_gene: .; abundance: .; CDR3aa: CASSLYRRTTLFSGANVLTF; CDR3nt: TGTGCCAGCAGCTTGTATAGGAGGACTACCCTCTTCTCTGGGGCCAACGTCCTGACTTTC
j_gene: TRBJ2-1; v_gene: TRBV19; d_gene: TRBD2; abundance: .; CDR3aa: CASTSRENYNEQFF; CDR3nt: TGTGCCAGTACCTCGCGGGAGAACTACAATGAGCAGTTCTTC
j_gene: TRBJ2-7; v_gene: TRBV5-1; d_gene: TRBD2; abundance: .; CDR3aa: CASSLGTSGSYEQYF; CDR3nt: TGCGCCAGCAGCTTGGGGACTAGCGGCTCCTACGAGCAGTACTTC
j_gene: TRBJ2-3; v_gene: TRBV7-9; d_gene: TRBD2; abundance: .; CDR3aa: CASSPPGLALPGYF; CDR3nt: TGTGCCAGCAGCCCGCCGGGACTAGCGCTCCCGGGGTATTTT
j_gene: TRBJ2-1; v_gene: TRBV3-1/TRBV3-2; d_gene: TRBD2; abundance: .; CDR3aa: CASSQPSGRALNEQFF; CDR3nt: TGTGCCAGCAGCCAACCTAGCGGGAGGGCCCTCAATGAGCAGTTCTTC
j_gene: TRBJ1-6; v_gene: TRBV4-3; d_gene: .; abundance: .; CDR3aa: CASSQDLGGGEEPHF; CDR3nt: TGCGCCAGCAGCCAAGACCTGGGTGGGGGCGAAGAACCCCACTTT
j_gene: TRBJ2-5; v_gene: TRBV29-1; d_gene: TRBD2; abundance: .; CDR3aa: CSVAPSRLAVQETQYF; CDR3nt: TGCAGCGTAGCCCCTTCCCGGCTAGCGGTCCAAGAGACCCAGTACTTC
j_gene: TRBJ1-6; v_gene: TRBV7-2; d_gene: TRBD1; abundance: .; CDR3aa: CASSSGTGVSPLHF; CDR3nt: TGTGCCAGCAGCTCCGGGACAGGGGTTTCACCCCTCCACTTT
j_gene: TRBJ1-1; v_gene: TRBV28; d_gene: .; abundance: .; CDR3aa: CASSYRQGMGNTEAFF; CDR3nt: TGTGCCAGCAGTTACCGGCAGGGAATGGGAAACACTGAAGCTTTCTTT
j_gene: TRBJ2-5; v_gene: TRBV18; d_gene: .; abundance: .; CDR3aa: CASSPNSGKETQYF; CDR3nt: TGTGCCAGCTCGCCCAATAGCGGAAAAGAGACCCAGTACTTC
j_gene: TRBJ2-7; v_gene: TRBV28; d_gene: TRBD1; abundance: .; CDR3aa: CASRPGQAPYEQYF; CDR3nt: TGTGCCAGCAGACCGGGACAGGCCCCTTACGAGCAGTACTTC